This is a list of T cell receptor beta chains from one sample in a study of OX40 agonist ivuxolimab in advanced cancers. Measured with immunoSEQ multiplex PCR; TCRdb has only the in-frame clones, and not every one. The sample includes 45,000 to 50,000 clones, around 85% of them seen just once. This specimen was CD4+ or CD8+ T cells sorted from blood, taken in a trial of the OX40 agonist ivuxolimab. These receptors were taken from an adult with an advanced solid tumor such as melanoma, head and neck, liver or kidney cancer. Both conserved end residues are part of each CDR3. Each record gives: V gene, J gene, CDR3 protein.

TRBV5-6	TRBJ2-7	CASSLDRVSYEQYF
TRBV28	TRBJ2-7	CAREAGLEQYF
TRBV7-2	TRBJ2-3	CASSQNSPGTDTQYF
TRBV5-6	TRBJ1-1	CASSPGFTEAFF
TRBV4-1	TRBJ2-3	CASSQVFEGQGIPLITDTQYF
TRBV10-3	TRBJ2-1	CAISQRETERNEQFF
TRBV18	TRBJ2-1	CASSPPTRNEQFF
TRBV11-2	TRBJ2-6	CASSFYGRDGANVLTF
TRBV2	TRBJ2-1	CASSSPPTGTNEQFF
TRBV6-1	TRBJ2-7	CASSAGGGAYEQYF
TRBV9	TRBJ2-1	CASSVMAERYNEQFF
TRBV5-6	TRBJ2-3	CASSWTGGDTQYF
TRBV19	TRBJ1-3	CASTPGTGWNTIYF
TRBV5-4	TRBJ2-5	CASSSTSGDIETQYF
TRBV28	TRBJ2-1	CASSSHRGENNEQFF
TRBV7-3	TRBJ2-1	CASSLSSYSYNEQFF
TRBV7-9	TRBJ2-5	CASSTRTGVEETQYF
TRBV12-5	TRBJ1-1	CASGLDRGDRNTEAFF
TRBV19	TRBJ1-2	CASSEGQSYSDGYTF
TRBV30	TRBJ2-7	CAWSPGLAGGLFGDEQYF
TRBV7-9	TRBJ2-1	CASSTGGPYNEQFF
TRBV27	TRBJ2-7	CASSFHGTGSSYEQYF
TRBV2	TRBJ2-2	CASSLRQSSTGELFF
TRBV7-4	TRBJ2-7	CASSRRARTWF
TRBV4-1	TRBJ2-2	CASSPLGAEAGTGELFF
TRBV4-3	TRBJ2-5	CASSQDKSGAGVETQYF
TRBV7-6	TRBJ2-1	CASSRDPFDYNEQFF
TRBV11-3	.	CASSLAGTGGFLYEQYF
TRBV5-3	TRBJ1-1	CARSFPGRDTEAFF
TRBV28	TRBJ2-7	CASSSYRGPRGDEQYF
TRBV6-1	TRBJ2-3	CASSVSTDTQYF
TRBV19	TRBJ2-7	CASSYRGYEQYF